This T cell receptor (beta chain) was recovered during a study of T cell changes during pregnancy in multiple sclerosis. In germline, CDR1 is SGHRS, CDR2 YFSETQ. The CDR3 contains 16 residues. After removal of 4 bases from V and 6 bases from J, the junction contained 7 bases not matched to a gene. Libraries were prepared by immunoSEQ multiplex PCR; TCRdb keeps only in-frame clonotypes and omits some of them. The table includes more than 45,000 clones, roughly 94% detected once. The rearrangement joins TRBV5-1 to TRBJ2-1, with TRBD2 matching over 13 bases. The receptor comes from a female donor with multiple sclerosis, enrolled in a pregnancy study. Sequenced material: CD4+ T cells from peripheral blood mononuclear cells, taken in the second trimester of pregnancy. The CDR3 coding sequence is TGCGCCAGCAGCCCCGGAGGGACTAGCGGGGCCAATGAGCAGTTCTTC. It translates to CASSPGGTSGANEQFF.